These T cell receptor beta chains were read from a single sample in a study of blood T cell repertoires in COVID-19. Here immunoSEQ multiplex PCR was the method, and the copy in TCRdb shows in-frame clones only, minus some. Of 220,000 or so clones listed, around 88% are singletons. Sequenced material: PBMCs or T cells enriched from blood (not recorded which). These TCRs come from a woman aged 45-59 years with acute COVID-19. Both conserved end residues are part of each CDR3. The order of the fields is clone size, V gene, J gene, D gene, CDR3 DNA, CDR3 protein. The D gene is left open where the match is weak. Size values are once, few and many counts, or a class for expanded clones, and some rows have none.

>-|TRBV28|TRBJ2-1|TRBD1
TGTGCCAGCAGTCCTACCGGGACAGCAGACAATGAGCAGTTCTTC
CASSPTGTADNEQFF
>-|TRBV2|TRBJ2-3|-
TGTGCCAGCAGTGCGCAGTCCCTTGGGCACCAGTATTTT
CASSAQSLGHQYF
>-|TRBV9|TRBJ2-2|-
TGTGCCAGCAGCGTAGTCAGTAGCGCGAACACCGGGGAGCTGTTTTTT
CASSVVSSANTGELFF
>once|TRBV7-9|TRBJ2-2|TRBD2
TGTGCCAGCAGCTTAAGCGGGGGGGTCACCCCCGGGGAGCTGTTTTTT
CASSLSGGVTPGELFF
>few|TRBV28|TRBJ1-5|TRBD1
TGTGCCAGCAGTTTATCTCTCAGGGGGCTTCAGCCCCAGCATTTT
CASSLSLRGLQPQHF
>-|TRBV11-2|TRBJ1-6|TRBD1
TGTGCCAGCAGCGTACAGGGGGCGATTTTTTCACCCCTCCACTTT
CASSVQGAIFSPLHF
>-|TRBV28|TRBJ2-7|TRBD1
TGTGCCAGCAGTTTAGGTGGGACAGGGGCCCTGGAGCAGTACTTC
CASSLGGTGALEQYF
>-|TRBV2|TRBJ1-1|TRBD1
TGTGCCAGCAGAGGAGGACAGGGGGAAGCTTTCTTT
CASRGGQGEAFF
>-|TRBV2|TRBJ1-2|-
TGTGCCAGCAGTGAACGAGGTTCTGGCTACACCTTC
CASSERGSGYTF
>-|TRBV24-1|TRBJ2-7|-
TGTGCCACCAGTGATTTCTTCACAGTGTACTACGAGCAGTACTTC
CATSDFFTVYYEQYF
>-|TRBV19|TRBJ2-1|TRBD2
TGTGCCAGTAGGCAAAGCGGGAGGGCCTCCAATGAGCAGTTCTTC
CASRQSGRASNEQFF
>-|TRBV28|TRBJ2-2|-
TGTGCCAGCAGTCCCTACACCGGGGAGCTGTTTTTT
CASSPYTGELFF
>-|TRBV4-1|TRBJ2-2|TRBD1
TGCGCCAGCAGCCAAGGGGGGACAGCCACCGGGGAGCTGTTTTTT
CASSQGGTATGELFF
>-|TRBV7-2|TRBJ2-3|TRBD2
TGTGCCAGCAGCTTAGCGCTAGATAGCGGGAGAAGAGATACGCAGTATTTT
CASSLALDSGRRDTQYF
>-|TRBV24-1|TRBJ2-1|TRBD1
TGTGCCACCAGTGATTTCGGGACAGGAGGGAATGAGCAGTTCTTC
CATSDFGTGGNEQFF
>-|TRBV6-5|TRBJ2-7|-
TGTGCCAGCACTAACCCGGGAGCTAGAGGAGAGCAGTACTTC
CASTNPGARGEQYF
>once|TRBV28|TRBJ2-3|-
TGTGCCAGCAGCTTACAGGGAATAGATACGCAGTATTTT
CASSLQGIDTQYF
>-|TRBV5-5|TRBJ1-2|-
TGTGCCAGCAGCCGGAGCCTGGGGGGGTGGTATGGCTACACCTTC
CASSRSLGGWYGYTF
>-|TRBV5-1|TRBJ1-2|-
TGCGCCAGCAGCTTGGCAGGGAGGGGCTATGGCTACACCTTC
CASSLAGRGYGYTF
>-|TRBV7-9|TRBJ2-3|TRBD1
TGTGCCAGCAGCTTAGGACAGGGGATGGGGTTT
CASSLGQGMGF
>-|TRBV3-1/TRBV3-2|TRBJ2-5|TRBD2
TGTGCCAGCAGCCCCATTCTAGCGGGAGGCATGGAGACCCAGTACTTC
CASSPILAGGMETQYF
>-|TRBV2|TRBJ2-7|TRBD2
TGTGCCAGCAGGGGGGTTAGCGGGGGTCTGGGCTACGAGCAGTACTTC
CASRGVSGGLGYEQYF